This T cell receptor beta chain appears in the sequencing data of a study of blood T cell repertoires in COVID-19. Study-wide background: T cells, B-cell-depleted T cells, or PBMCs supplied cDNA or gDNA.

The data were produced by immunoSEQ multiplex PCR, yet TCRdb's version contains in-frame clones alone and is incomplete. The sample gives about 210,000 clones, approximately 85% of which show up once; approximately 5.1% is in the top ten. Seattle's cohort entered during active infection and was followed longitudinally. The sample taken for sequencing was peripheral blood. This sequence was found in a man in his fifties with COVID-19, enrolled during active disease.

The DNA for the CDR3 is TGTGCCAGCAGCGATAGTCGTGTGGGACAGGGATCCACTGAAGCTTTCTTT. Translation gives CASSDSRVGQGSTEAFF. This sequence joins TRBV9 and TRBJ1-1; TRBD1 aligns across 9 bases. Germline CDR1 SGDLS, CDR2 YYNGEE. The CDR3 spans 17 residues. Unmatched junction bases numbered 13, after V lost 3 bases and J lost 4 bases.